Below are 20 T cell receptor beta chains sequenced from a single sample in a study of blood T cell repertoires in COVID-19. The method was immunoSEQ multiplex PCR; TCRdb's version includes in-frame clones alone and lacks a portion of them. The sample holds around 87,000 clones, about 89% seen once. Input material: peripheral blood. These receptors all stem from a man between 50 and 59 years old with acute or convalescent COVID-19.

The rearrangement links TRBV7-9 to TRBJ2-3, with 7 bases that match TRBD2. Germline CDR1 and CDR2: SEHNR and FQNEAQ (reference sequence). The J segment lost 3 bases and the V segment lost 3 bases, leaving 3 bases of the junction unmatched. The CDR3 extends over 14 amino acids. This CDR3 is CASSFGGMTDTQYF. The CDR3 DNA follows: TGTGCCAGCAGCTTCGGGGGGATGACAGATACGCAGTATTTT. Drawing the rest from reference TRBV7-9 and TRBJ2-3, the complete variable domain is DTGVSQNPRHKITKRGQNVTFRCDPISEHNRLYWYRQTLGQGPEFLTYFQNEAQLEKSRLLSDRFSAERPKGSFSTLEIQRTEQGDSAMYLCASSFGGMTDTQYFGPGTRLTVL.

A single count supports this clone. CDR3 sequence reads: CASSLEQGHNSPLHF. The CDR3 coding sequence is TGTGCCAGCAGCTTGGAACAGGGACATAATTCACCCCTCCACTTT. The chain links TRBV5-5 to TRBJ1-6; D is perhaps TRBD1 (6 bases). CDR3 size: 15 residues. V shed 0 bases and J shed 5 bases, with 9 bases lying between them. CDR1 is SGHKS, CDR2 YYEKEE, per germline (reference sequence).

This chain links TRBV15 with TRBJ1-1, with D possibly matching TRBD1 (5 bases). V was shortened by 2 bases and J by 4 bases, with 14 bases between the two germline ends. This CDR3 spans 15 amino acids. Germline CDR1 and CDR2: LNHNV and YYDKDF (reference sequence). CDR3 coding DNA: TGTGCCACCAGCAGAAACAGGAGAGGTGGCACTGAAGCTTTCTTT. It translates to CATSRNRRGGTEAFF.

The CDR3 here is CASGGGERTQETQYF. The CDR3 DNA reads as TGCGCCAGTGGAGGGGGGGAGAGGACCCAAGAGACCCAGTACTTC. The chain carries TRBV4-1 and TRBJ2-5; tentative D call: TRBD2 (7 bases). CDR3 length equals 15 residues. V was cut by 9 bases and J by 1 base, with 18 bases left in between. The germline gives CDR1 MGHRA, CDR2 YSYEKL.

This chain uses TRBV20-1 with TRBJ1-1; 8 positions agree with TRBD1. Germline V gene data show CDR1 as DFQATT and CDR2 as SNEGSKA (reference sequence). The CDR3 covers 11 residues. The CDR3 region has the DNA TGCAGAGGACAGGGCGCCCATGAAGCTTTCTTT. This encodes CRGQGAHEAFF.

The V gene is TRBV30, the J gene TRBJ1-2; 10 positions agree with TRBD1. The CDR3 is 14 amino acids. The V gene's germline CDR1 is GTSNPN and CDR2 SVGIG (reference sequence). Unmatched junction bases numbered 4, after V lost 2 bases and J lost 4 bases. CDR3 in amino acids: CAWSLTGGPYGYTF. In nucleotides, the CDR3 is TGTGCCTGGAGTCTGACAGGGGGCCCCTATGGCTACACCTTC.

The chain joins TRBV15 to TRBJ2-3; TRBD1 aligns across 11 bases. V lost 5 bases to trimming and J lost 6 bases; unmatched junction nucleotides: 7. The CDR3 runs 15 residues. Per germline, CDR1 LNHNV and CDR2 YYDKDF (reference sequence). This chain's CDR3 is CATSRRTGGIDTQYF. The CDR3 region has the DNA TGTGCCACCAGCCGACGGACAGGGGGCATTGATACGCAGTATTTT.

V usage is TRBV30 and J usage is TRBJ2-6; D not resolved. Germline V gene sequence: CDR1 GTSNPN, CDR2 SVGIG (reference sequence). V dropped 3 bases and J dropped 2 bases, with 11 bases sitting between them. The CDR3 extends over 15 amino acids. The CDR3 bases are TGTGCCTGGAGGGCCTTTGGCACTGGGGCCAACGTCCTGACTTTC. This sequence encodes CAWRAFGTGANVLTF.

The V gene is TRBV29-1, the J gene TRBJ1-1, with D unclear. The CDR3 is made up of 14 amino acids. The germline V gene has CDR1 SQVTM and CDR2 ANQGSEA. The V end lost 6 bases, the J end lost 1 base, and 15 bases lay between the germline ends. In DNA, the CDR3 is TGCAGCGTAGGAGAAGGTCCTTCGAACACTGAAGCTTTCTTT. It encodes CSVGEGPSNTEAFF.

This chain links TRBV28 with TRBJ1-1, with D tentatively TRBD1 (6 bases). The CDR3 has 15 amino acids. Germline V gives CDR1 MDHEN, CDR2 SYDVKM. V lost 2 bases, J lost 3 bases, and 13 bases lay in between. The CDR3 bases are TGTGCCAGCAGTTTAATCGGCAGGGGAGACACTGAAGCTTTCTTT. Translated: CASSLIGRGDTEAFF.

The chain carries TRBV30 and TRBJ1-1; D unclear. The germline V and J ends were trimmed by 4 bases and 0 bases, with 9 bases remaining between them. The CDR3 covers 13 residues. Germline V gene sequence: CDR1 GTSNPN, CDR2 SVGIG (reference sequence). Here the CDR3 reads CAWKAGMNTEAFF. In nucleotides, the CDR3 is TGTGCCTGGAAAGCGGGGATGAACACTGAAGCTTTCTTT.

This chain links TRBV5-1 with TRBJ1-1, with D unresolved. Per the germline V gene, CDR1 is SGHRS and CDR2 is YFSETQ. CDR3 length: 16 amino acids. The V gene lost 0 bases and the J gene lost 3 bases, with 15 bases spanning the gap. CDR3 sequence (DNA): TGCGCCAGCAGCTTGGGACACACTCGGTCGGACACTGAAGCTTTCTTT. This gives the protein CASSLGHTRSDTEAFF.

The chain employs TRBV27 and TRBJ2-7, with 10 bases fitting TRBD2. The germline gives CDR1 MNHEY, CDR2 SMNVEV (reference sequence). V gave up 4 bases and J gave up 4 bases; unmatched junction bases: 7. The CDR3 totals 15 residues. For the CDR3, the DNA is TGTGCCAGCAGTTCTCCCCAAGCGGGGGGGTACGAGCAGTACTTC. It yields the protein CASSSPQAGGYEQYF.

The chain couples TRBV27 to TRBJ1-4; TRBD1 matches at 9 bases. With 6 bases clipped from V and 5 bases from J, the junction kept 7 bases outside the gene matches. This CDR3 spans 15 amino acids. Germline CDR1 is MNHEY and CDR2 is SMNVEV (reference sequence). CDR3: CASRRGTGPNEKLFF. In nucleotides, the CDR3 is TGTGCCAGCAGAAGAGGGACAGGGCCGAATGAAAAACTGTTTTTT.

This rearrangement joins TRBV3-1 (or the pseudogene TRBV3-2) to TRBJ2-1; 8 bases align to TRBD2. CDR1 is LGHDT, CDR2 YNNKEL, per germline (reference sequence). Unmatched junction bases numbered 9, after V lost 4 bases and J lost 4 bases. The length of the CDR3 is 16 residues. CDR3 sequence (DNA): TGTGCCAGCAGCCGAGAGCGGGGGAGAAATTACAATGAGCAGTTCTTC. Translated: CASSRERGRNYNEQFF.

This chain links TRBV9 with TRBJ1-3; D is unresolved. Between the trimmed V and J ends, which lost 2 bases and 2 bases, there was a span of 20 bases. The CDR3 totals 18 residues. In germline, CDR1 is SGDLS, CDR2 YYNGEE. CDR3 protein: CASSVQAGSTSPGNTIYF. CDR3 in DNA: TGTGCCAGCAGCGTCCAAGCGGGGTCGACTTCACCTGGAAACACCATATATTTT.

V gene TRBV5-1 combines with J gene TRBJ2-1; D perhaps matches TRBD1 (5 bases). V was clipped by 2 bases and J by 1 base, with 16 bases between them. The CDR3 totals 17 residues. CDR1 is SGHRS, CDR2 YFSETQ, per germline. CDR3 nucleotides: TGCGCCAGCAGCTTTACGCAGGGTAGGTTGTCCTACAATGAGCAGTTCTTC. Residues: CASSFTQGRLSYNEQFF.

The chain joins TRBV6-6 to TRBJ2-7; 14 nucleotides agree with TRBD2. The trim removed 7 bases at V and 9 bases at J, leaving 5 bases unmatched. Per germline, CDR1 MNHNY and CDR2 SVGAGI (reference sequence). The CDR3 is made up of 13 amino acids. CDR3 sequence: CASTTSGGEAQYV. The CDR3 bases are TGTGCCAGCACGACTAGCGGGGGGGAAGCGCAGTACGTC.

The rearrangement links TRBV28 to TRBJ1-6, with D possibly TRBD1 on 6 matching bases. The CDR3 is 16 residues long. The germline CDR1 and CDR2 sequences are MDHEN and SYDVKM. V lost 6 bases and J 0 bases, leaving 12 bases between the germline ends. CDR3 nucleotides: TGTGCCAGCAGGGGAGGGACATCCTCCTATAATTCACCCCTCCACTTT. Translating it yields CASRGGTSSYNSPLHF.

This chain links TRBV19 with TRBJ2-7, with 10 bases that match TRBD1. V shed 4 bases, J shed 5 bases, and the junction held 2 bases outside the gene matches. The CDR3 spans 13 residues. Germline lookup yields CDR1 LNHDA and CDR2 SQIVND (reference sequence). The CDR3 protein is CASSRDRGDEQYV. CDR3 nucleotide sequence: TGTGCCAGTAGTAGGGACAGGGGAGACGAGCAGTACGTC.